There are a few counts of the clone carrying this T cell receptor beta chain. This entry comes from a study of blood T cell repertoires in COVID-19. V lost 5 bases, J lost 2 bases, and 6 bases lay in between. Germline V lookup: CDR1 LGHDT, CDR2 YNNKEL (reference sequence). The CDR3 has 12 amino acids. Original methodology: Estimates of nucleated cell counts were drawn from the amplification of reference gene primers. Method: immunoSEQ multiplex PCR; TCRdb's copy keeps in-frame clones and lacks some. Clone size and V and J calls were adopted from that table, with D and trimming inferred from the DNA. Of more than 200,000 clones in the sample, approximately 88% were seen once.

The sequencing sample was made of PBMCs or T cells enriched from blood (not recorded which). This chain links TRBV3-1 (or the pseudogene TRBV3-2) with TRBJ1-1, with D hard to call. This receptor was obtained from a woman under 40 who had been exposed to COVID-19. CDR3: CASSASNTEAFF. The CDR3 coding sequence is TGTGCCAGCAGCGCCAGTAACACTGAAGCTTTCTTT.